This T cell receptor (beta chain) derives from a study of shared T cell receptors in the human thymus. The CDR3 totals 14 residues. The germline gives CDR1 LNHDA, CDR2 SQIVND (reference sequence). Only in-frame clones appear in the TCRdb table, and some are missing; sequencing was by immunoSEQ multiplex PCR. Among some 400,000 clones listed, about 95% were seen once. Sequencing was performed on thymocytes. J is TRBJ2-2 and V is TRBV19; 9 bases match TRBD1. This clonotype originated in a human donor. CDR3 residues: CATPGTGRTGELFF. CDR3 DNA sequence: TGTGCAACCCCCGGGACAGGGAGGACCGGGGAGCTGTTTTTT. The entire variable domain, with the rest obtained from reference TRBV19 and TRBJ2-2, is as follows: DGGITQSPKYLFRKEGQNVTLSCEQNLNHDAMYWYRQDPGQGLRLIYYSQIVNDFQKGDIAEGYSVSREKKESFPLTVTSAQKNPTAFYLCATPGTGRTGELFFGEGSRLTVL.